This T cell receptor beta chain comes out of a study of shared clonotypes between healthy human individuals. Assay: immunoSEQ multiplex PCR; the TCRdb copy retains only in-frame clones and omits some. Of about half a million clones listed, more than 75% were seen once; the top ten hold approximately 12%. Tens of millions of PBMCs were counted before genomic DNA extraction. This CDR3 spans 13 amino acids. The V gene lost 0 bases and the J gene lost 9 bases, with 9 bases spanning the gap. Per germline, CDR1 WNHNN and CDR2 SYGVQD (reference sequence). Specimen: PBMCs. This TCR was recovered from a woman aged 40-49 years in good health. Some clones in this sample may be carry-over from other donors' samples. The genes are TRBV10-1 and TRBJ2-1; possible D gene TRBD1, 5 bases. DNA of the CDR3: TGCGCCAGCAGTGAGTCAAACAGGTTTGAGCAGTTCTTC. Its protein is CASSESNRFEQFF.